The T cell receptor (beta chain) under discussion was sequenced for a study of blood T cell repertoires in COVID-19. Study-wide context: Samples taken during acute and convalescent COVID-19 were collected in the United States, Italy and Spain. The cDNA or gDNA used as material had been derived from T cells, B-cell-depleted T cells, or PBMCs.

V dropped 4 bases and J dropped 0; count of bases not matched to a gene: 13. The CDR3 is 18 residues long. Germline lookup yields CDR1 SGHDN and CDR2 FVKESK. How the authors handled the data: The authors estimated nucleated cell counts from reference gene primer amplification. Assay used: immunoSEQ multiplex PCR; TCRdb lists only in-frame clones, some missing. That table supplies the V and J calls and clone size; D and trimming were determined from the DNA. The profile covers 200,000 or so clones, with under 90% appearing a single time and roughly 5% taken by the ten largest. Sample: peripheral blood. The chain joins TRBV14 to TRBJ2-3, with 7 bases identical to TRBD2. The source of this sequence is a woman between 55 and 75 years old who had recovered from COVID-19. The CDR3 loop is CASSLDGAGTPSTDTQYF. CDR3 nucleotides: TGTGCCAGCAGCCTGGACGGAGCGGGGACCCCTAGCACAGATACGCAGTATTTT.